What follows are 8 T cell receptor beta chains derived from one specimen sequenced in a study of control samples from healthy donors and cancer patients. Some clones are missing from TCRdb's copy, which holds only in-frame ones; the method was immunoSEQ multiplex PCR. The sample gives about 180,000 clones, 85% to 95% of which show up once; approximately 1.5% is in the top ten. Sequencing was performed on blood. Receptors originate from a man aged 25-40 years in good health.

This chain connects TRBV3-1 (or the pseudogene TRBV3-2) to TRBJ2-5; 11 bases align to TRBD2. This CDR3 contains 16 residues. V was pared by 3 bases and J by 5 bases, with 8 bases of the junction left unmatched. Germline CDR1 and CDR2: LGHDT and YNNKEL (reference sequence). The CDR3 DNA follows: TGTGCCAGCAGCCATAGACTAGCGGGAACTCGGGAGACCCAGTACTTC. The encoded protein is CASSHRLAGTRETQYF.

The chain is built from TRBV15 and TRBJ2-1, with D uncertain. Germline V lookup: CDR1 LNHNV, CDR2 YYDKDF (reference sequence). This CDR3 comprises 15 residues. V was trimmed by 0 bases and J by 8 bases, leaving 14 bases between them. Written as DNA, the CDR3 is TGTGCCACCAGCAGAGATTTCCCCCTGGGCGATGAGCAGTTCTTC. It codes for CATSRDFPLGDEQFF.

The chain carries TRBV11-3 and TRBJ2-1; D may match TRBD1 or TRBD2 (5 bases each). Germline V lookup: CDR1 SGHNT, CDR2 YENEEA. The CDR3 loop spans 12 amino acids. Trimming stripped 5 bases from V and 10 bases from J, with 12 bases between. The CDR3 DNA is TGTGCCAGCAGCCCCGGACGGGGCGAGCAGTTCTTC. It specifies CASSPGRGEQFF.

The chain has TRBV20-1 and TRBJ1-2; D is uncertain. V was trimmed by 0 bases and J by 6 bases, leaving 5 bases between them. This CDR3 contains 11 residues. In germline, CDR1 is DFQATT, CDR2 SNEGSKA (reference sequence). The chain's CDR3 is CSARDPDGYTF. Here the CDR3 DNA reads TGCAGTGCTAGAGATCCAGATGGCTACACCTTC.

The chain couples TRBV19 to TRBJ1-5; 7 nucleotides agree with TRBD1. The CDR3 spans 14 residues. Trimming at V came to 7 bases and at J to 3 bases, leaving 6 bases not matched to a gene. The germline gives CDR1 LNHDA, CDR2 SQIVND (reference sequence). The CDR3 here is CASNGGQSNQPQHF. As DNA, the CDR3 is TGTGCCAGTAATGGGGGACAGTCCAATCAGCCCCAGCATTTT.

The chain joins TRBV6-6 to TRBJ1-5; TRBD1 aligns across 7 bases. Germline-derived CDR1 and CDR2 are MNHNY and SVGAGI (reference sequence). The CDR3 runs 13 residues. With 6 bases clipped from V and 6 bases from J, the junction kept 5 bases outside the gene matches. CDR3 region: CASRQGQGQPQHF. The CDR3 DNA follows: TGTGCCAGCAGACAGGGGCAGGGTCAGCCCCAGCATTTT.

This chain links TRBV6-6 with TRBJ1-3, with a weak D call TRBD1 (5 bases). V was cut by 5 bases and J by 7 bases, with 15 bases left in between. Germline loops: CDR1 MNHNY, CDR2 SVGAGI (reference sequence). CDR3 size: 14 residues. Written as DNA, the CDR3 is TGTGCCAGCAGTGCAAGCCGGGGGGAGAACACCATATATTTT. Residues: CASSASRGENTIYF.

The chain uses TRBV29-1 and TRBJ2-7, with a possible D match to TRBD2 (6 bases). Germline CDR1 SQVTM, CDR2 ANQGSEA. V dropped 3 bases and J dropped 5 bases, with 11 bases sitting between them. This CDR3 region has 12 residues. CDR3 nucleotides: TGCAGCGTTGATGCGGGACTCAACGAGCAGTACTTC. Translated: CSVDAGLNEQYF.